This T cell receptor (beta chain) is drawn from a study of monozygotic twins with inflammatory bowel disease. General study points: Twins with IBD were found to have lower TCRbeta diversity (inverse Simpson) than healthy co-twins. IBD patients, compared with healthy twins, shared fewer clonotypes with others (especially with disease activity).

TCRdb re-called the 5' RACE reads and gives one entry per CDR3 protein, without DNA. This listing includes more than 300,000 distinct CDR3 sequences. From germline, CDR1 is MNHEY and CDR2 SVGEGT. The CDR3 length is 15 residues. Collection of a roughly 2.7 ml blood sample took place per donor. To note about this clonotype: Antigen: not known.

The receptor's source is a human donor with ulcerative colitis or Crohn's disease, or a healthy co-twin of an affected twin (not recorded which). The chain recombines TRBV6-2 or TRBV6-3 with TRBJ2-2; TCRdb names TRBD1, which stays unverified in the absence of DNA. Sequenced input: blood. CDR3 sequence: CASSFDRGRLGELFF.